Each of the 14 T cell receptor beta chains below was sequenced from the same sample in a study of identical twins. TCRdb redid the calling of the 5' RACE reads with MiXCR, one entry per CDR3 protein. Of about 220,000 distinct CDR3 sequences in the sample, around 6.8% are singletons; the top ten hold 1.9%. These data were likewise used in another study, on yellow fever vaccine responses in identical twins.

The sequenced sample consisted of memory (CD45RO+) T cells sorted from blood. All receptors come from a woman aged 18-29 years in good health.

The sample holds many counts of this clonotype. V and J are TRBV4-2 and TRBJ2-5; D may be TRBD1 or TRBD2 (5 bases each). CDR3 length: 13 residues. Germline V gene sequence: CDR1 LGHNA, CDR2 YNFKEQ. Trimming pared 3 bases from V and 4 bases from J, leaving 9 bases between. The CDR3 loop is CASSQGDGETQYF. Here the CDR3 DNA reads TGTGCCAGCAGCCAGGGGGACGGAGAGACCCAGTACTTC.

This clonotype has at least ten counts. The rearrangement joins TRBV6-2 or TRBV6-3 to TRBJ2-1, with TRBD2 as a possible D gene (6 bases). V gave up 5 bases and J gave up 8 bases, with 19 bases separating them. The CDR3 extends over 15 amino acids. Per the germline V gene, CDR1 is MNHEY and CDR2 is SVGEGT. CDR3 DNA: TGTGCCAGCAGTCACGAGTCGGGGGACGCTGATGAGCAGTTCTTC. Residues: CASSHESGDADEQFF.

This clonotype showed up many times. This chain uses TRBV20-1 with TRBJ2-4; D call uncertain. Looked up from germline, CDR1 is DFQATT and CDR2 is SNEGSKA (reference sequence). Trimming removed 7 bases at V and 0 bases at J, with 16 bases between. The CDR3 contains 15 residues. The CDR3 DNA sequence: TGCAGTGTAGAGGACCGGTATCTAGCCAAAAACATTCAGTACTTC. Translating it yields CSVEDRYLAKNIQYF.

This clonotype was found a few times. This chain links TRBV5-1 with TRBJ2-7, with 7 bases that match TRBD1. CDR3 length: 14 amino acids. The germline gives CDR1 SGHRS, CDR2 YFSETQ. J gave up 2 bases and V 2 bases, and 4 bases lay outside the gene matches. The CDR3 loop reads CASSLTGVAYEQYF. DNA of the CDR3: TGCGCCAGCAGCTTAACAGGGGTGGCCTACGAGCAGTACTTC.

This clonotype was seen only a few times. CDR3 nucleotide sequence: TGTGCCAGCAGTAAGGGTCTAGAGCAGTACTTC. This encodes CASSKGLEQYF. V is TRBV6-5 and J is TRBJ2-7; D not certain. V gave up 5 bases and J gave up 7 bases, with 9 bases separating them. The germline CDR1 and CDR2 sequences are MNHEY and SVGAGI. The CDR3 totals 11 residues.

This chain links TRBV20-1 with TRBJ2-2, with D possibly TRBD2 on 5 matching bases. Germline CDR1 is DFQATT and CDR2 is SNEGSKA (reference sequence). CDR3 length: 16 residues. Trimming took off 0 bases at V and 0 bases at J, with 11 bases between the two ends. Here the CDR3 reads CSARDAGNPNTGELFF. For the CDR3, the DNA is TGCAGTGCTAGAGATGCCGGGAACCCGAACACCGGGGAGCTGTTTTTT.

The CDR3 reads CASSWGETQYF. The CDR3 nucleotides read TGTGCCAGCAGCTGGGGGGAGACCCAGTACTTC. The rearrangement uses TRBV5-6 and TRBJ2-5; D assignment may be TRBD1 or TRBD2 (5 bases each). Germline V gives CDR1 SGHDT, CDR2 YYEEEE. V shed 3 bases and J shed 5 bases, with 5 bases lying between them. The CDR3 totals 11 residues.

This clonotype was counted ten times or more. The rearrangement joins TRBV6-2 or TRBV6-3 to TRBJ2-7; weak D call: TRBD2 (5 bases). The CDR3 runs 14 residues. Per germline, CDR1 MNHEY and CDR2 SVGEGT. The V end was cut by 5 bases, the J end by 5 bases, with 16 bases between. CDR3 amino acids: CASSLGSEAHEQYF. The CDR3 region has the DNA TGTGCCAGCAGTCTCGGGTCGGAGGCCCACGAGCAGTACTTC.

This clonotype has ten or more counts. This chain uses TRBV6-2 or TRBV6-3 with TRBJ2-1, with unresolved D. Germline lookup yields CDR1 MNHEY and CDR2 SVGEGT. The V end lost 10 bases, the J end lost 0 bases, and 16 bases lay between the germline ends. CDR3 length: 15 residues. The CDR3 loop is CATTASRGSYNEQFF. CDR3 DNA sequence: TGTGCCACCACGGCCAGCAGAGGCTCCTACAATGAGCAGTTCTTC.

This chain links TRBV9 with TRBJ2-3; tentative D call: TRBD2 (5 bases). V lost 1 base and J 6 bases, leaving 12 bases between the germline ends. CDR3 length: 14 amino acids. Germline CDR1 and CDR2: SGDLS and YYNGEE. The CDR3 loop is CASSVRSGADTQYF. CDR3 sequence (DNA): TGTGCCAGCAGCGTAAGGAGCGGTGCCGATACGCAGTATTTT.

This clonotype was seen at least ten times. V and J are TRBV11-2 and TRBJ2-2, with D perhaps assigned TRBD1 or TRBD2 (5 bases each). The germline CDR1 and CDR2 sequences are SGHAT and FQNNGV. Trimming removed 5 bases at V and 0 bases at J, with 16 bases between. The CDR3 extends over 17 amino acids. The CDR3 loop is CASSLRARGTNTGELFF. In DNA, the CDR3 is TGTGCCAGCAGCCTCCGCGCGAGGGGAACGAACACCGGGGAGCTGTTTTTT.

This chain's CDR3 is CASSQDSSGGAITQYF. CDR3 nucleotides: TGTGCCAGCAGCCAAGATTCTAGCGGGGGGGCAATTACGCAGTATTTT. The rearrangement links TRBV3-1 to TRBJ2-3; 12 bases match TRBD2. Germline CDR1 is LGHDT and CDR2 is YNNKEL (reference sequence). There are 16 residues in the CDR3. V lost 0 bases to trimming and J lost 8 bases; unmatched junction nucleotides: 6.

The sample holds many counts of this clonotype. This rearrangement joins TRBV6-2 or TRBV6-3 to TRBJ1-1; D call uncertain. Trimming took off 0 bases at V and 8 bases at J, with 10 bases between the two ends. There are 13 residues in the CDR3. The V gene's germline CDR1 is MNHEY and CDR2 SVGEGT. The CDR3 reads CASSYSEAKEAFF. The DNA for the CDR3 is TGTGCCAGCAGTTACTCGGAGGCAAAGGAAGCTTTCTTT.

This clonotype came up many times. The CDR3: CSARNGTQYF. CDR3 sequence (DNA): TGCAGTGCTAGGAATGGGACCCAGTACTTC. The chain recombines TRBV20-1 with TRBJ2-5; D not resolved. V gave up 3 bases and J gave up 7 bases, with 6 bases separating them. Germline-derived CDR1 and CDR2 are DFQATT and SNEGSKA (reference sequence). The CDR3 spans 10 residues.